This T cell receptor beta chain was found in a study of blood T cell repertoires in COVID-19. Study-level information: T cells, B-cell-depleted T cells, or PBMCs provided the cDNA or gDNA that served as material.

Clinical history reported by participants formed the basis on which cohorts were assigned. Per the original data handling: Scientists estimated how many nucleated cells there were by amplifying reference gene primers. The assay was immunoSEQ multiplex PCR, and TCRdb's table has in-frame clones only and misses some. The V and J calls and clone size were taken over from that table, and D and trimming were inferred from the DNA. The sample includes about 410,000 clones, roughly 89% of them seen just once. The receptor was derived from a woman aged 30 to 39 who had recovered from COVID-19. The sequenced material came from PBMCs or T cells enriched from blood (not recorded which).

As DNA, the CDR3 is TGTGCCAGCAGCCATCGGCTAGCGGGGGGCGTTACGCAGTATTTT. Its protein product is CASSHRLAGGVTQYF. The J gene is TRBJ2-3, the V gene TRBV3-1 (or the pseudogene TRBV3-2), with 11 bases aligning to TRBD2. Trimming at V came to 3 bases and at J to 8 bases, leaving 7 bases not matched to a gene. The CDR3 totals 15 residues. Germline V gives CDR1 LGHDT, CDR2 YNNKEL (reference sequence).